This T cell receptor beta chain is from a study of radiotherapy plus CTLA-4 blockade in lung cancer. Study summary: For about 18% of patients, objective responses occurred, and around 31% had disease control.

About this clone itself: The antigen is undetermined.

This CDR3 has 13 residues. Germline CDR1 reads MNHEY; CDR2 reads SVGAGI. V shed 8 bases and J shed 6 bases, with 16 bases lying between them. Study results and limitations: Tumor-derived TCR clones expanded in blood after radiotherapy plus ipilimumab.

TCRdb's table, derived via immunoSEQ multiplex PCR, lists solely in-frame clones and lacks some. The sample has about 120,000 clones; about 90% are singletons. The chain is built from TRBV6-5 and TRBJ1-1; possible D gene TRBD1, 5 bases. The sample here was peripheral blood, taken from a patient treated with radiotherapy plus ipilimumab. This clonotype was sampled from a human donor with non-small cell lung cancer that progressed on radiotherapy plus ipilimumab. The CDR3 DNA sequence: TGTGCCAGCTCCCCTACGGTAGGGGCTGAAGCTTTCTTT. Its protein is CASSPTVGAEAFF.